This entry lists 22 T cell receptor beta chains sequenced from one sample in a study of human T cells and chemical hapten exposure. The time point: patch test 1, 2 weeks after DPC sensitization. Treatment: therapeutic diphenylcyclopropenone sensitization with weekly scalp DPC. From the RACE reads, TCRdb called clonotypes with MiXCR, one entry per CDR3 protein. The sample holds about 90,000 distinct CDR3 sequences, roughly a tenth seen once. The specimen comprised whole blood, sampled in connection with sensitization to the hapten diphenylcyclopropenone (DPC). Receptors were obtained from a man aged 35 to 55 with alopecia areata. Some clones in this sample may be carry-over from other donors' samples.

The table lists this clonotype with many counts. The chain couples TRBV3-1 to TRBJ1-5; D uncertain. This CDR3 has 15 amino acids. V gave up 0 bases and J gave up 7 bases, with 13 bases separating them. Germline V gives CDR1 LGHDT, CDR2 YNNKEL (reference sequence). The CDR3 protein is CASSQDTRGWQPQHF. As DNA, the CDR3 is TGTGCCAGCAGCCAAGATACACGTGGATGGCAGCCCCAGCATTTT.

V usage is TRBV30 and J usage is TRBJ2-7, with D possibly TRBD1 on 6 matching bases. The CDR3 spans 13 residues. Trimming removed 1 base at V and 3 bases at J, with 10 bases between. CDR1 GTSNPN and CDR2 SVGIG come from the germline V gene (reference sequence). The CDR3 region is CAWSEGVNYEQYF. The CDR3, as DNA: TGTGCCTGGAGTGAGGGGGTCAACTACGAGCAGTACTTC.

This clonotype was observed at least ten times. The chain carries TRBV7-2 and TRBJ2-3, with 9 nucleotides matching TRBD2. J lost 5 bases, V lost 0 bases, and 6 bases had no gene match. This CDR3 contains 16 residues. CDR1 is SGHTA, CDR2 FQGNSA, per germline. CDR3 bases: TGTGCCAGCAGCTTAGCTCTAGCGGGACCCGGAGATACGCAGTATTTT. Translating gives CASSLALAGPGDTQYF.

This chain connects TRBV2 to TRBJ1-5, with D hard to call. With 4 bases removed from V and 9 bases from J, the gap between germline ends came to 13 bases. In germline, CDR1 is SNHLY, CDR2 FYNNEI. The CDR3 totals 13 residues. CDR3 nucleotides: TGTGCCAGCAGTGTATCTACAGCCCGGCCCCAGCATTTT. This gives the protein CASSVSTARPQHF.

The rearrangement links TRBV28 to TRBJ1-2; maybe TRBD1 (5 bases). This CDR3 contains 16 residues. V was cut by 2 bases and J by 2 bases, with 15 bases left in between. Germline CDR1 and CDR2: MDHEN and SYDVKM. The CDR3 spells CASSLGGVAENYGYTF. The CDR3 region has the DNA TGTGCCAGCAGTTTAGGGGGGGTTGCGGAAAACTATGGCTACACCTTC.

V gene TRBV5-1 combines with J gene TRBJ2-3; tentatively, D is TRBD1 (5 bases). The CDR3 covers 13 residues. V lost 3 bases and J lost 1, with 6 bases in between. Germline loops: CDR1 SGHRS, CDR2 YFSETQ. CDR3 residues: CASSSQGTDTQYF. Here the CDR3 DNA reads TGCGCCAGCAGCTCACAGGGCACAGATACGCAGTATTTT.

This clonotype showed up just a few times. The J gene is TRBJ2-7, the V gene TRBV5-1, with 10 bases fitting TRBD1. V shed 4 bases and J 6 bases; nucleotides not matched to a gene: 7. CDR3 length equals 14 residues. The germline gives CDR1 SGHRS, CDR2 YFSETQ. CDR3 DNA: TGCGCCAGCAGCCCGGGACAGGGGAGAGGCGAGCAGTACGTC. It codes for CASSPGQGRGEQYV.

This rearrangement joins TRBV27 to TRBJ1-6; D may be TRBD1 (6 bases). The CDR3 is 13 amino acids. V gave up 6 bases and J gave up 10 bases, with 13 bases separating them. The germline CDR1 and CDR2 sequences are MNHEY and SMNVEV (reference sequence). The CDR3 DNA is TGTGCCAGCAGGCAGAACAGGGCCTCACCCCTCCACTTT. Amino acids: CASRQNRASPLHF.

CDR3 in amino acids: CASSPTAQRFSEQFF. The CDR3 nucleotides are TGTGCCAGCAGCCCAACCGCCCAAAGGTTTAGTGAGCAGTTCTTC. The chain joins TRBV7-2 to TRBJ2-1; no clear D. CDR1 is SGHTA, CDR2 FQGNSA, per germline. V lost 5 bases to trimming and J lost 9 bases, with 20 bases between them. This CDR3 comprises 15 residues.

This clonotype has just a few counts. The rearrangement links TRBV2 to TRBJ1-5; D uncertain. Germline CDR1 SNHLY, CDR2 FYNNEI. The CDR3 extends over 13 amino acids. Deletions cut 7 bases from V and 0 bases from J, with 7 bases between. CDR3 sequence reads: CASTLISNQPQHF. In nucleotides, the CDR3 is TGTGCCAGCACTTTAATTAGCAATCAGCCCCAGCATTTT.

J is TRBJ2-7 and V is TRBV10-3; 8 nucleotides agree with TRBD2. J was trimmed by 2 bases and V by 7 bases; bases with no gene match: 7. The germline CDR1 and CDR2 sequences are ENHRY and SYGVKD. The CDR3 spans 14 residues. The CDR3 sequence is CAITSAGGTYEQYF. CDR3 nucleotide sequence: TGTGCCATCACCTCGGCGGGAGGCACCTACGAGCAGTACTTC.

The CDR3 spells CASSLGTGNQPQHF. The CDR3 nucleotides are TGCGCCAGCAGCTTGGGGACAGGTAATCAGCCCCAGCATTTT. The chain combines TRBV5-1 with TRBJ1-5, with TRBD1 matching 7 bases. V was pared by 0 bases and J by 4 bases, with 1 base of the junction left unmatched. Germline values: CDR1 SGHRS, CDR2 YFSETQ. This CDR3 is 14 amino acids long.

This clonotype was seen more than once but under ten times. This chain connects TRBV7-9 to TRBJ2-3, with 7 bases lining up with TRBD1. Germline V gives CDR1 SEHNR, CDR2 FQNEAQ (reference sequence). Trimming at V came to 5 bases and at J to 2 bases, leaving 4 bases not matched to a gene. The CDR3 is 14 amino acids. CDR3 region: CASSGTGVTDTQYF. The CDR3 nucleotides are TGTGCCAGCAGCGGAACAGGGGTCACAGATACGCAGTATTTT.

This clonotype was counted between two and nine times. This sequence joins TRBV14 and TRBJ2-3; D ambiguous. The CDR3 runs to 12 residues. Trimming removed 5 bases from V and 9 bases from J, with 12 bases in between. CDR1 and CDR2 from the germline V gene are SGHDN and FVKESK. CDR3 residues: CASSVSGRTQYF. As DNA, the CDR3 is TGTGCCAGCAGCGTGTCCGGGCGAACGCAGTATTTT.

A few counts support this clonotype. The chain employs TRBV4-2 and TRBJ2-2; D is ambiguous. The V end was cut by 1 base, the J end by 6 bases, with 15 bases between. This CDR3 has 16 amino acids. Germline V lookup: CDR1 LGHNA, CDR2 YNFKEQ. The CDR3 DNA is TGTGCCAGCAGCCAAGGCTCAGGACGGTCCGCCGGGGAGCTGTTTTTT. Its translation is CASSQGSGRSAGELFF.

The chain recombines TRBV12-3 or TRBV12-4 with TRBJ2-1, with TRBD2 matching 10 bases. This CDR3 contains 18 residues. Trimming cost V 2 bases and J 4 bases; bases outside gene matches: 11. CDR3 DNA: TGTGCCAGCAGTTTAAATATTGGTCCACTAGCGGGATACAATGAGCAGTTCTTC. This translates into CASSLNIGPLAGYNEQFF.

A few counts support this clonotype. The chain carries TRBV12-3 or TRBV12-4 and TRBJ2-7, with 7 nucleotides matching TRBD1. This CDR3 region has 13 residues. V dropped 2 bases and J dropped 6; count of bases not matched to a gene: 4. CDR3 residues: CASSLLPGGEQYF. The DNA for the CDR3 is TGTGCCAGCAGTTTACTCCCAGGGGGCGAGCAGTACTTC.

This clonotype was recorded a few times. This chain uses TRBV12-3 or TRBV12-4 with TRBJ2-2; D not resolved. V lost 10 bases and J lost 1, with 10 bases in between. The CDR3 covers 13 residues. The CDR3, as DNA: TGTGCCACTGGGCTCCAGAACACCGGGGAGCTGTTTTTT. Amino acid sequence: CATGLQNTGELFF.

J is TRBJ2-3 and V is TRBV4-2; TRBD2 might be the D (5 bases). CDR3 length: 15 amino acids. The germline V gene has CDR1 LGHNA and CDR2 YNFKEQ. The germline V and J ends were trimmed by 3 bases and 0 bases, with 10 bases remaining between them. CDR3 protein: CASSHGGSSTDTQYF. The DNA for the CDR3 is TGTGCCAGCAGCCACGGAGGTAGCAGCACAGATACGCAGTATTTT.

This clonotype came up many times. The chain links TRBV5-5 to TRBJ1-1; D ambiguous. The V and J ends lost 8 bases and 0 bases respectively, with 20 bases between them. CDR3 size: 16 residues. CDR1 is SGHKS, CDR2 YYEKEE, per germline (reference sequence). The CDR3 sequence is CARTLRPGGMNTEAFF. The CDR3 DNA reads TGTGCCAGGACCCTCCGCCCCGGCGGAATGAACACTGAAGCTTTCTTT.

This clonotype has ten or more counts. This rearrangement joins TRBV7-2 to TRBJ2-1; 11 bases fit TRBD2. V gave up 5 bases and J gave up 7 bases; unmatched junction bases: 10. The V gene's germline CDR1 is SGHTA and CDR2 FQGNSA. This CDR3 comprises 16 residues. CDR3 residues: CASSPELAGVQNEQFF. The CDR3 DNA sequence: TGTGCCAGCAGCCCAGAACTAGCGGGAGTACAAAATGAGCAGTTCTTC.

This clonotype was seen more than once but under ten times. The chain is built from TRBV4-3 and TRBJ1-6; D is unresolved. The CDR3 is made up of 14 amino acids. Looked up from germline, CDR1 is LGHNA and CDR2 is YSLEER. With 0 bases removed from V and 7 bases from J, the gap between germline ends came to 7 bases. The CDR3 nucleotides read TGCGCCAGCAGCCAAGATCCCAAAAATTCACCCCTCCACTTT. It is translated as CASSQDPKNSPLHF.